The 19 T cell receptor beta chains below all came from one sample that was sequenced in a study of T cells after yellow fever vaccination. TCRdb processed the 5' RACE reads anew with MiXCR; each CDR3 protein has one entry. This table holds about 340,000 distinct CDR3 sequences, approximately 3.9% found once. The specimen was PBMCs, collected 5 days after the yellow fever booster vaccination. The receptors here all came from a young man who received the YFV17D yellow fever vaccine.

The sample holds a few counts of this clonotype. The CDR3 loop reads CSVEVGADTQYF. The CDR3 DNA is TGCAGCGTTGAAGTGGGGGCAGATACGCAGTATTTT. The V call is TRBV29-1, the J call TRBJ2-3; D might be TRBD1 or TRBD2, each matching 5 bases. The CDR3 is 12 residues long. Germline V gene data show CDR1 as SQVTM and CDR2 as ANQGSEA. V lost 1 base and J 4 bases, leaving 6 bases between the germline ends.

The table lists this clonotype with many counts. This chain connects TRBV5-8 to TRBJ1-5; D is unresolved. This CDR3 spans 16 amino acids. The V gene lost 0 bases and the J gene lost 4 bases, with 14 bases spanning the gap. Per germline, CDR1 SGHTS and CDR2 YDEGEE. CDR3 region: CASSLGTGLWNQPQHF. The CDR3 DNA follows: TGTGCCAGCAGCTTGGGTACTGGGCTGTGGAATCAGCCCCAGCATTTT.

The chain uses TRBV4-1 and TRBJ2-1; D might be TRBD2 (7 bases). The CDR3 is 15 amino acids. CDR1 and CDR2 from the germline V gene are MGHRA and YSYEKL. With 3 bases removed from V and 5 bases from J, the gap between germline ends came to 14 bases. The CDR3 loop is CASSHRGGPNNEQFF. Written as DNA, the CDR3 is TGCGCCAGCAGCCATAGGGGGGGGCCAAACAATGAGCAGTTCTTC.

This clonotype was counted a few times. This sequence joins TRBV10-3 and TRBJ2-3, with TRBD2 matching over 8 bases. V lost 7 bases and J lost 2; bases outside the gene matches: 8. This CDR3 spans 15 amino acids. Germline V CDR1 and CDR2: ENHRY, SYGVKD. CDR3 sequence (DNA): TGTGCCATCAACCTGAGCGGGGGAAACACAGATACGCAGTATTTT. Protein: CAINLSGGNTDTQYF.

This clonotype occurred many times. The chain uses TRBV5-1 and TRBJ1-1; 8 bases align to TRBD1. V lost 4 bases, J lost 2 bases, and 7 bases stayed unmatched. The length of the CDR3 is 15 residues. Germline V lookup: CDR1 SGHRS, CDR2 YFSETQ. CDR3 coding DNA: TGCGCCAGCAGCCCCTACAGGGGGAGTAACACTGAAGCTTTCTTT. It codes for CASSPYRGSNTEAFF.

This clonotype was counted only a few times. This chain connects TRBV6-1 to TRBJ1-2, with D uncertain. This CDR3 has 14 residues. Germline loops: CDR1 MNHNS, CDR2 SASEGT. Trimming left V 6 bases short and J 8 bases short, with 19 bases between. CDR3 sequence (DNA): TGTGCCAGCAGAAGCTTCGCGGAAGGCGTCGGCTACACCTTC. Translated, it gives CASRSFAEGVGYTF.

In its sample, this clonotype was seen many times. The CDR3 is CATSLAGALSYNEQFF. The CDR3 nucleotides are TGTGCCACCAGTCTAGCGGGGGCCCTCTCCTACAATGAGCAGTTCTTC. This chain uses TRBV15 with TRBJ2-1; the match to TRBD2 covers 10 bases. The CDR3 runs to 16 residues. The germline V gene encodes CDR1 LNHNV and CDR2 YYDKDF (reference sequence). V trimming: 6 bases; J trimming: 0 bases; junction bases outside the gene matches: 5. Filled out from reference TRBV15 and TRBJ2-1, the complete variable domain reads DAMVIQNPRYQVTQFGKPVTLSCSQTLNHNVMYWYQQKSSQAPKLLFHYYDKDFNNEADTPDNFQSRRPNTSFCFLDIRSPGLGDTAMYLCATSLAGALSYNEQFFGPGTRLTVL.

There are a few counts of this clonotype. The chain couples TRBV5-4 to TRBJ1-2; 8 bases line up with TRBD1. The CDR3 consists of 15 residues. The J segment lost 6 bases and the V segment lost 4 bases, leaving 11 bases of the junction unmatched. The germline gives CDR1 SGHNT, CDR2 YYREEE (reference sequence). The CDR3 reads CASSPTGTGLDGYTF. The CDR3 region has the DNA TGTGCCAGCAGCCCGACCGGGACAGGCTTGGATGGCTACACCTTC.

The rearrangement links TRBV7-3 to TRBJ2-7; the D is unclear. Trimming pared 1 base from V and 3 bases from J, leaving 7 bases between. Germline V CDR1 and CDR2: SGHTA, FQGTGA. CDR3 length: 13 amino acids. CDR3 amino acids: CASSLSHGYEQYF. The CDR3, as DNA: TGTGCCAGCAGCTTAAGTCACGGCTACGAGCAGTACTTC.

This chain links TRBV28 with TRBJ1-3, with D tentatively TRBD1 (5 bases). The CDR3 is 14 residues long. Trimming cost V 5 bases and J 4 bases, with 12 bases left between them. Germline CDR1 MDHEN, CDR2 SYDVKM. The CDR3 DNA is TGTGCCAGCAGTCCCTGGACACCGGGAAACACCATATATTTT. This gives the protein CASSPWTPGNTIYF.

In nucleotides, the CDR3 is TGCGCCAGTTCCCTAGGGGCAGGTGAAGCTTTCTTT. This sequence encodes CASSLGAGEAFF. The chain has TRBV4-1 and TRBJ1-1, with D tentatively TRBD1 (5 bases). Per the germline V gene, CDR1 is MGHRA and CDR2 is YSYEKL. The CDR3 is 12 amino acids. The V gene lost 9 bases and the J gene lost 7 bases, with 15 bases spanning the gap.

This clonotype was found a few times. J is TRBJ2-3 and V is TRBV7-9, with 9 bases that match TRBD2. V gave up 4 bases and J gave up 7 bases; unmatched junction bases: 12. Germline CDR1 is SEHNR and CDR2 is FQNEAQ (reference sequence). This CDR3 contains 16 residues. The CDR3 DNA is TGTGCCAGCAGCTCCCAGCGGGGGGCCACGTTCAATACGCAGTATTTT. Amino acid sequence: CASSSQRGATFNTQYF.

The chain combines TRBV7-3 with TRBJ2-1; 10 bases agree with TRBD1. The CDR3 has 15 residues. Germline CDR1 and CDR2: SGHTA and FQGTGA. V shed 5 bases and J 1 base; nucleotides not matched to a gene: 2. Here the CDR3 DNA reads TGTGCCAGCAGCGAGGACAGGGGGTCCTACAATGAGCAGTTCTTC. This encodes CASSEDRGSYNEQFF.

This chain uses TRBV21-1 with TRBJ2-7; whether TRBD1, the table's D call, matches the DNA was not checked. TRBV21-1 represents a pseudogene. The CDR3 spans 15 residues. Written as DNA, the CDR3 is TGTGCCAGCAGCAAAGGACGGCAGCCAGGGGACGAGCAGTACTTC. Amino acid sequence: CASSKGRQPGDEQYF.

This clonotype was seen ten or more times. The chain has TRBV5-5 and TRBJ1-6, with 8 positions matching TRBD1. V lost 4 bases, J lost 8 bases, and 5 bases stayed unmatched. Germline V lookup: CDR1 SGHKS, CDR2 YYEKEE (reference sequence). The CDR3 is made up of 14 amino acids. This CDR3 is CASSGQGMDSPLHF. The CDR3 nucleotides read TGTGCCAGCAGCGGACAGGGCATGGATTCACCCCTCCACTTT.

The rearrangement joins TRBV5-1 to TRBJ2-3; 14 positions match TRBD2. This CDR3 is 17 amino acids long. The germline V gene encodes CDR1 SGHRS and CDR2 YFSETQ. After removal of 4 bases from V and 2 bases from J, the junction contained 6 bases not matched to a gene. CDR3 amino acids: CASSGTGLAGATDTQYF. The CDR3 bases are TGCGCCAGCAGCGGGACGGGACTAGCGGGGGCCACAGATACGCAGTATTTT. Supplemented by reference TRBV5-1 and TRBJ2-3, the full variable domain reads KAGVTQTPRYLIKTRGQQVTLSCSPISGHRSVSWYQQTPGQGLQFLFEYFSETQRNKGNFPGRFSGRQFSNSRSEMNVSTLELGDSALYLCASSGTGLAGATDTQYFGPGTRLTVL.

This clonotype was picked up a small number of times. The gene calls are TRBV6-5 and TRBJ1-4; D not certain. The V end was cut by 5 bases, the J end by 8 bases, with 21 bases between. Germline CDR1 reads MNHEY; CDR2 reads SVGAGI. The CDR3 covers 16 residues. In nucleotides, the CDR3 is TGTGCCAGCAGTCCTAGCTCGGGCTCCGCGGGGGAAAAACTGTTTTTT. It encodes CASSPSSGSAGEKLFF.

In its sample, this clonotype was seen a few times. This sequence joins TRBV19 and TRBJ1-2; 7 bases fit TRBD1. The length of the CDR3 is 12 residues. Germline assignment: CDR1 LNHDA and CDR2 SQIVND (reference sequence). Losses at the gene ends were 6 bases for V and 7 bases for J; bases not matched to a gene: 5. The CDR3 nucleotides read TGTGCCAGTAGACAGGGGTTACTTGGCTACACCTTC. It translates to CASRQGLLGYTF.

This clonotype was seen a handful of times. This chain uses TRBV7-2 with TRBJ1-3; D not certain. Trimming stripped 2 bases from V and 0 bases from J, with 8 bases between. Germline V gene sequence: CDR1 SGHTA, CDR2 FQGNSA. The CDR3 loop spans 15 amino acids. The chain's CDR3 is CASSLPGNSGNTIYF. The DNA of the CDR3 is TGTGCCAGCAGCTTACCGGGAAACTCTGGAAACACCATATATTTT.